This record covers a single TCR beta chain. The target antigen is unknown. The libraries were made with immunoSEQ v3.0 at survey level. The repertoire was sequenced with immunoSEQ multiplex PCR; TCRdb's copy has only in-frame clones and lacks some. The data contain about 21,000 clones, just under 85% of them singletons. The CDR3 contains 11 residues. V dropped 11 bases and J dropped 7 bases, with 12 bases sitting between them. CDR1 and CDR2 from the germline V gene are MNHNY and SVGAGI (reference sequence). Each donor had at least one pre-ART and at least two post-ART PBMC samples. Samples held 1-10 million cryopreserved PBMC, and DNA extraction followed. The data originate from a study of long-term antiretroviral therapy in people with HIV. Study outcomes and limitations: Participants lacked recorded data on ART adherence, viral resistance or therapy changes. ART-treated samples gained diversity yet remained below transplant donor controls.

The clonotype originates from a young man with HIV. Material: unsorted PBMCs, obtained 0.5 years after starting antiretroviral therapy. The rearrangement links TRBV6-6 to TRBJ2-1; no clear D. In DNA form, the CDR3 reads TGTGCCCTCGGAGTGGGGAATGAGCAGTTCTTC. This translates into CALGVGNEQFF.